This T cell receptor (beta chain) was recovered during a study of blood T cell repertoires in COVID-19. For the study at large: Some COVID-19 samples were acute and others convalescent; all came from the United States, Italy and Spain. PBMCs, B-cell-depleted T cells, or T cells were the source of the cDNA or gDNA that made up the material.

This clone is a singleton in its sample. Trimming left V 0 bases short and J 3 bases short, with 12 bases between. The germline gives CDR1 SGHRS, CDR2 YFSETQ. The CDR3 totals 15 residues. In the authors' methods: Using reference gene primer amplification, nucleated cell counts were estimated. The protocol was immunoSEQ multiplex PCR, while the TCRdb copy is restricted to in-frame clones and leaves out a portion. The V and J calls and clone size were taken over from that table, and D and trimming were inferred from the DNA. This repertoire shows about 88,000 clones, about 88% found once; its top ten account for about 3%.

Sequenced: peripheral blood. This receptor was obtained from a woman aged 80 or older with acute or convalescent COVID-19. V is TRBV5-1 and J is TRBJ1-2; no firm D call. The CDR3 DNA sequence: TGCGCCAGCAGCTTGGTAGAAGGAGGCGACTATGGCTACACCTTC. Amino acids: CASSLVEGGDYGYTF.